The sequence of this T cell receptor beta chain was determined in a study of CD8 T cells in ankylosing spondylitis. MiXCR was run by TCRdb on the 5' RACE reads, yielding one entry per CDR3 protein. The sample contains around 220,000 distinct CDR3 sequences, 8% to 11% of which appear only once. Germline CDR1 reads MDHEN; CDR2 reads SYDVKM. There are 11 residues in the CDR3. V gave up 7 bases and J gave up 6 bases, with 10 bases separating them. The chain recombines TRBV28 with TRBJ2-7, with D perhaps TRBD2 (6 bases). The clonotype comes from a male donor with ankylosing spondylitis or in good health (not recorded which). Sequenced material: blood, either unsorted or a sorted T cell fraction (not recorded which). The CDR3: CASNGGFEQYF. CDR3 DNA: TGTGCCAGCAATGGAGGGTTCGAGCAGTACTTC.